The 7 T cell receptor beta chains given below trace back to one sample, sequenced in a study of T cells after yellow fever vaccination. TCRdb used MiXCR to reprocess the 5' RACE reads, holding one entry per CDR3 protein. The sample has about 74,000 distinct CDR3 sequences, around 6.5% seen once. Sequencing used CD8+ T cells sorted from PBMCs, obtained more than 4 days after the first yellow fever vaccination. These receptors were taken from a man younger than 35 who received the YFV17D yellow fever vaccine.

This clonotype was observed many times. V usage is TRBV11-2 and J usage is TRBJ2-5; 8 nucleotides align to TRBD1. Germline loops: CDR1 SGHAT, CDR2 FQNNGV. The CDR3 totals 16 residues. The ends lost 0 bases at V and 3 bases at J; junction bases unmatched: 6. CDR3: CASSLDGRGREETQYF. Written as DNA, the CDR3 is TGTGCCAGCAGCTTAGATGGCAGGGGGCGGGAAGAGACCCAGTACTTC.

The chain couples TRBV27 to TRBJ2-5; no firm D call. V was shortened by 5 bases and J by 4 bases, with 14 bases between the two germline ends. The CDR3 is 14 residues long. The germline V gene has CDR1 MNHEY and CDR2 SMNVEV (reference sequence). The CDR3 coding sequence is TGTGCCAGCAGTCGTATAGCCTCTCCAGAGACCCAGTACTTC. It codes for CASSRIASPETQYF.

In its sample, this clonotype was seen a few times. The CDR3, as DNA: TGTGCCAGCAGTTACATGGGGGGCGCGAGCTACGAGCAGTACTTC. Translated: CASSYMGGASYEQYF. The chain combines TRBV6-2 or TRBV6-3 with TRBJ2-7; D might be TRBD1 or TRBD2, each matching 6 bases. Germline V gives CDR1 MNHEY, CDR2 SVGEGT. The CDR3 consists of 15 residues. The V end lost 2 bases, the J end lost 3 bases, and 14 bases lay between the germline ends.

The chain couples TRBV12-3 or TRBV12-4 to TRBJ2-4; D remains ambiguous. This CDR3 spans 11 amino acids. With 3 bases removed from V and 8 bases from J, the gap between germline ends came to 5 bases. The CDR3 here is CASSFVDIQYF. The CDR3 DNA is TGTGCCAGCAGTTTCGTGGACATTCAGTACTTC.

V and J are TRBV19 and TRBJ2-3; possibly TRBD1 for D (5 bases). V lost 5 bases to trimming and J lost 4 bases, with 10 bases between them. The V gene's germline CDR1 is LNHDA and CDR2 SQIVND (reference sequence). The CDR3 has 13 amino acids. In nucleotides, the CDR3 is TGTGCCAGTAGTCTCCGGACATCAGATACGCAGTATTTT. The encoded protein is CASSLRTSDTQYF.

This chain joins TRBV27 and TRBJ2-7; 9 nucleotides match TRBD1. CDR1 MNHEY and CDR2 SMNVEV come from the germline V gene (reference sequence). This CDR3 contains 13 residues. Trimming cost V 8 bases and J 6 bases; bases outside gene matches: 8. The CDR3 nucleotides read TGTGCCAGCTCAACAGGGGGCGAGAGCGAGCAGTACTTC. It translates to CASSTGGESEQYF.

The chain has TRBV3-1 and TRBJ2-1; TRBD1 aligns across 7 bases. The trim removed 3 bases at V and 3 bases at J, leaving 8 bases unmatched. Looked up from germline, CDR1 is LGHDT and CDR2 is YNNKEL (reference sequence). The CDR3 consists of 16 residues. The CDR3 DNA follows: TGTGCCAGCAGCCATCCAGGGGGAATTCTCTACAATGAGCAGTTCTTC. Its translation is CASSHPGGILYNEQFF.